The 7 T cell receptor beta chains presented below share a single source sample, sequenced in a study of tumor-infiltrating lymphocytes in primary liver carcinoma. Researchers generated TCR beta cDNA from about 530 ng of total RNA, relying on a constant-region primer. Construction of TCR beta libraries relied on three successive nested multiplex PCR rounds employing slightly modified ARM-PCR. The two initial PCR rounds, approximately 10 cycles each, used TRBV1-TRBV30 forward and C-beta reverse primers. In TCRdb, the multiplex PCR reads were re-called with MiXCR into one record per CDR3 protein. This table holds 80,000 or so distinct CDR3 sequences, 71% found once. Unsorted bulk tissue, roughly 20-34 mg of it, served as the source for co-extraction of RNA and DNA. The specimen sequenced was liver tumor tissue from sampling region 4. As to subset: tumor region T4, right-lateral pole. These receptors originate from a woman in her sixties with primary liver carcinoma and hepatitis B virus infection.

This chain uses TRBV28 with TRBJ2-3, with D tentatively TRBD2 (7 bases). Germline V CDR1 and CDR2: MDHEN, SYDVKM. The germline V and J ends were trimmed by 2 bases and 10 bases, with 19 bases remaining between them. The CDR3 has 15 amino acids. This chain's CDR3 is CASSLEGEGVDAQYF. CDR3 DNA: TGTGCCAGCAGTTTAGAAGGGGAGGGGGTCGATGCGCAGTATTTT.

As for this clonotype: One end of the junction varies from germline; a read error may be responsible. The chain combines TRBV6-5 with TRBJ2-1; 10 bases agree with TRBD2. Germline V lookup: CDR1 MNHEY, CDR2 SVGAGI. The CDR3 loop spans 15 amino acids. The CDR3, as DNA: TGTGTCAGCACCACCGCAGCGGGAGGGCCCGGTAAGCAGTTCTTC. Amino acid sequence: CVSTTAAGGPGKQFF.

Worth noting for this clonotype: The conserved phenylalanine or tryptophan normally closing the CDR3 is absent here, so this likely arose from a read error. The V and J genes are TRBV7-8 and TRBJ2-4; TRBD2 agrees at 8 bases. The CDR3 length is 16 residues. After removal of 2 bases from V and 7 bases from J, the junction contained 10 bases not matched to a gene. Germline lookup yields CDR1 SGHVS and CDR2 FQNEAQ. The CDR3 nucleotides are TGTGCCAGCAGCTTATTGGACGGGAGGGCCGAGAACATTCAGTACTTA. Translating it yields CASSLLDGRAENIQYL.

With respect to this clonotype: A much larger clone sits a single nucleotide away, making a read error possible. The rearrangement joins TRBV30 to TRBJ1-2; the match to TRBD1 covers 7 bases. The V gene's germline CDR1 is GTSNPN and CDR2 SVGIG (reference sequence). This CDR3 is built from 17 residues. The CDR3 coding sequence is TGTGCCTGGAGCGAGACCAGAAGCAGGGGGGTCAGGTATGGCTACGCCTTC. Translating gives CAWSETRSRGVRYGYAF.

Comment on this clonotype: An end of the junction does not agree with germline; a read error may underlie this. V gene TRBV6-1 combines with J gene TRBJ2-7, with unresolved D. CDR1 is MNHNS and CDR2 is SASEGT in the germline V gene. This CDR3 contains 11 residues. CDR3 region: CASRESRERYF. DNA of the CDR3: TGTGCCAGCAGAGAATCTCGCGAGCGGTACTTC.

On this clonotype: One end of the junction varies from germline; a read error may be responsible. The chain recombines TRBV11-3 with TRBJ2-7, with 10 bases identical to TRBD1. CDR3 size: 15 residues. The germline gives CDR1 SGHNT, CDR2 YENEEA. This chain's CDR3 is CASSLGTGDTLEQYF. CDR3 nucleotide sequence: TGTGCCAGCAGTTTAGGGACAGGGGACACCCTCGAGCAGTACTTC.

Worth noting for this clonotype: A much larger clone differs by one base, so this may be a read error. The J gene is TRBJ1-1, the V gene TRBV29-1; D uncertain. There are 10 residues in the CDR3. The germline gives CDR1 SQVTM, CDR2 ANQGSEA. The CDR3 DNA follows: TGCAGCGTTGGGGAGGTTGAAACTTTCTTT. Translating it yields CSVGEVETFF. The full variable domain, completed using reference TRBV29-1 and TRBJ1-1, is SAVISQKPSRDICQRGTSLTIQCQVDSQVTMMFWYRQQPGQSLTLIATANQGSEATYESGFVIDKFPISRPNLTFSTLTVSNMSPEDSSIYLCSVGEVETFFGQGTRLTVV.